This TCR beta chain was recorded in a study of T-cell reconstitution after alpha-beta-depleted transplantation in children. This clonotype was counted many times. Its antigen remains unknown. Study-level results: Some patients owed their high day-60 TCRbeta diversity to surviving recipient T cells and thymic progenitors. Approximately two months post-transplant, alpha-beta T cells reportedly originated from several hundred expanded graft clones.

The germline gives CDR1 LGHDT, CDR2 YNNKEL (reference sequence). The CDR3 is made up of 14 amino acids. V was cut by 1 base and J by 7 bases, with 10 bases left in between. Using unique molecular identifiers, the investigators prepared the TCRbeta library. TCRdb recomputed calls from the PCR reads with MiXCR, one row per CDR3 protein. This table holds approximately 150,000 distinct CDR3 sequences, 8.8% found once. The sample consisted of PBMCs, mostly from graft donor cells, taken 180 days after TCRalphabeta/CD19-depleted stem cell transplant. The receptor was isolated from a female patient aged 2-15 years who had a stem cell transplant for congenital amegakaryocytic thrombocytopenia, so the T cells may come from the graft donor. The gene calls are TRBV3-1 and TRBJ2-2; D gene uncertain. The CDR3 region is CASSQGAWGGELFF. The CDR3 DNA sequence: TGTGCCAGCAGCCAAGGGGCCTGGGGCGGGGAGCTGTTTTTT.